The clone carrying this T cell receptor (beta chain) was seen repeatedly, ten times or more. The entry originates in a study of T-cell reconstitution after alpha-beta-depleted transplantation in children. Using unique molecular identifiers, the investigators prepared the TCRbeta library. TCRdb reprocessed the PCR reads with MiXCR, giving one entry per CDR3 protein. Seen here are approximately 93,000 distinct CDR3 sequences, roughly 8.4% observed once, and the top ten hold 5.5% to 7%. This sequence originates from a human donor who donated a stem cell graft to a child with congenital amegakaryocytic thrombocytopenia. This specimen consisted of PBMCs from the stem cell graft donor, obtained from the stem cell graft.

Here the CDR3 reads CSVDTSGSGNEQFF. For the CDR3, the DNA is TGCAGCGTTGACACTAGCGGGAGTGGAAATGAGCAGTTCTTC. This sequence joins TRBV29-1 and TRBJ2-1; 11 nucleotides match TRBD2. V shed 3 bases, J shed 7 bases, and the junction held 5 bases outside the gene matches. Germline values: CDR1 SQVTM, CDR2 ANQGSEA. This CDR3 contains 14 residues.